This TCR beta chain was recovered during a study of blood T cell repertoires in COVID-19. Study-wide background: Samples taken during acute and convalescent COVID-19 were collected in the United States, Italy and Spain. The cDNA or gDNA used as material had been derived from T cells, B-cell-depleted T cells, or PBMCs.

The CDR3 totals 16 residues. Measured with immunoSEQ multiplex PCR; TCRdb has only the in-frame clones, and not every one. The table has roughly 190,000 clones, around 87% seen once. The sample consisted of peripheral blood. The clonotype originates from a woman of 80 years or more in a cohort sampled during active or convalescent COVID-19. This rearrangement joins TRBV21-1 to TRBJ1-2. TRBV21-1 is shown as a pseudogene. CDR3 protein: CASSREGLPYNYGYTF. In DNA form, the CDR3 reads TGTGCCAGCAGCAGAGAGGGTCTCCCTTATAACTATGGCTACACCTTC.